Listed below are T cell receptor beta chains from one sample, sequenced in a study of blood T cell repertoires in COVID-19. Clones were read by immunoSEQ multiplex PCR, and TCRdb kept only the in-frame ones, dropping some. The data hold roughly 200,000 clones, with about 81% observed a single time. Source material: peripheral blood. These receptors were obtained from a woman aged 80 or older with COVID-19, enrolled during active disease. Each CDR3 is given with its conserved first and last residue. For some rows the clone size is stated as once, few or many, or as a class when expanded; others skip it.

clone_size v_call cdr3_aa
many TRBV5-1 CASSLGTGPYEQYF
NA TRBV18 CASSPVENQPQHF
once TRBV28 CASSSGQGGRQPQHF
NA TRBV19 CASSRRQGTTNEKLFF
NA TRBV5-1 CASSLSMRGGNLNTGELFF
NA TRBV24-1 CATSDSLAGSTDTQYF
NA TRBV5-1 CASSFYRTSGRFADTQYF
few TRBV6-2/TRBV6-3 CASSSPAVTIRNTEAFF
NA TRBV7-8 CASSLAVESSYEQYF
NA TRBV7-2 CASIPSGGRQGDSPLHF
NA TRBV7-8 CASSLGTDLEAFF
NA TRBV6-5 CATRGGMNTEAFF
NA TRBV4-1 CASSPVLAASTDTQYF
NA TRBV5-4 CASSLGGAGYGYTF
NA TRBV18 CASSPGQRFTGELFF
few TRBV27 CASSPMGHYGGYTF
NA TRBV5-1 CASSRDRGTTGELFF
once TRBV28 CASCSGFQETQYF
NA TRBV19 CASSIGTGGPFF
NA TRBV7-2 CASSLNGQVLGYTF
NA TRBV10-3 CAISGGLGSYNEQFF
NA TRBV18 CASSPRTDSTDTQYF
NA TRBV6-5 CASSSGLARFLEQFF
once TRBV19 CASSPSSSGRDEQYF
NA TRBV3-1/TRBV3-2 CASSQPGTFSYEQYF
NA TRBV6-2/TRBV6-3 CASSYDSSSYNEQFF
NA TRBV5-6 CASSYRDSSEAFF
NA TRBV7-9 CASSSPGLAGGNEQFF
NA TRBV7-2 CASRSRTGEETQYF
NA TRBV28 CASSRPGQGPKQYF
NA TRBV5-6 CASSPAVRGTYGYTF
NA TRBV7-2 CASSLGTALFGETQYF
NA TRBV19 CASSIDLWTGGPNEQFF
NA TRBV5-4 CASSQRTGTSGSNEQFF
NA TRBV5-1 CASSQGASYNEQFF
NA TRBV7-2 CASSAEYQETQYF